Given below is one TCR beta chain in context. No antigen is known for it. The source of the sample is a study of naive and memory T cell subsets. Study conclusions and caveats: Over 90% of naive TCR sequences appeared only once, unlike memory subsets.

Both TRBC1 and TRBC2 were covered by a beta constant-region primer of two equimolar oligonucleotides. Ligated cDNA was amplified by four rounds of PCR with nested alpha and beta constant-region primers and SP2. One entry per CDR3 protein results from TCRdb running MiXCR on the UMI-ligation and nested PCR reads. The data hold 100,000 to 150,000 distinct CDR3 sequences, with approximately 37% observed a single time. V was cut by 8 bases and J by 12 bases, with 17 bases left in between. The length of the CDR3 is 12 residues. This receptor was identified in a human donor in good health. Sequencing was done on a sample of central memory CD4+ T cells from blood. The rearrangement joins TRBV12-3 or TRBV12-4 to TRBJ2-1; weak D call: TRBD1 (6 bases). Here the CDR3 reads CASGGRGGAQFF. CDR3 coding DNA: TGTGCCAGCGGGGGACGAGGGGGTGCGCAGTTCTTC.